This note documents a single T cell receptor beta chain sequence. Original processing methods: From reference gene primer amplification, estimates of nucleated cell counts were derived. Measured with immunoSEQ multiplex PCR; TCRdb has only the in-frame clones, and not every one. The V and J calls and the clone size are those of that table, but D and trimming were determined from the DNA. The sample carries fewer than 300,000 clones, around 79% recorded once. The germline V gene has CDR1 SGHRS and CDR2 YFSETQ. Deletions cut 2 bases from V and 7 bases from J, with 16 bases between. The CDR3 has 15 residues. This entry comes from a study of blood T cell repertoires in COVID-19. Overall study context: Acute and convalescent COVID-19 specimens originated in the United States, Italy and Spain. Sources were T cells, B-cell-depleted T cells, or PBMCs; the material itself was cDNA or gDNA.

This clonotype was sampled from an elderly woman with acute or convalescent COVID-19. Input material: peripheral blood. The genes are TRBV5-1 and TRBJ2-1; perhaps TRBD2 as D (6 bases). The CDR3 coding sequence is TGCGCCAGCAGCTTAGGGACTGCACCACGTAATGAGCAGTTCTTC. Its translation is CASSLGTAPRNEQFF.